This T cell receptor (beta chain) was profiled in a study of beta chain features in type 1 diabetes. Expressed TCRB transcripts were sequenced after all isolated RNA was converted to cDNA. Measured with immunoSEQ multiplex PCR; TCRdb has only the in-frame clones, and not every one. The table includes approximately 150,000 clones, roughly 9.7% detected once. In this sample, this clone turned up a few times. V was trimmed by 3 bases and J by 3 bases, leaving 11 bases between them. The CDR3 extends over 14 amino acids. Germline V gene sequence: CDR1 LNHDA, CDR2 SQIVND (reference sequence). The source material was central memory CD4+ T cells from blood. The chain joins TRBV19 to TRBJ1-2; a possible D gene is TRBD1 (5 bases). The source of this sequence is a woman aged 35 to 49 in good health. The CDR3 spells CASSIDSLDYGYTF. For the CDR3, the DNA is TGTGCCAGTAGTATCGACAGCTTAGACTATGGCTACACCTTC.